Below are 12 T cell receptor beta chains sequenced from a single sample in a study of tumor-infiltrating lymphocytes in primary liver carcinoma (TCRdb year 2017). RNA from unsorted whole blood was extracted with TRIzol reagent, and germline DNA was obtained with the DNeasy Blood & Tissue kit. Sequenced on an Illumina HiSeq 2500. A constant-region primer and ProtoScript II reverse transcriptase were used to reverse-transcribe TCRbeta-specific cDNA from about 0.55 ug total RNA. TCRbeta libraries were built with three nested multiplex PCR rounds, a slightly modified ARM-PCR procedure. Each of the first two PCR rounds ran for around 10 cycles using multiplex TRBV1-TRBV30 forward primers together with a Cbeta reverse primer. TCRdb reworked the public reads: Q25 trimming with fastp, MiXCR clone assembly, productive beta chains retained. Merged by CDR3 protein, the rows form single entries marked with the most common genes and DNA. The sample has approximately 300,000 distinct CDR3 sequences on record, 65% of them singletons. 9% to 10% of the sample is in the top ten clones.

The material sequenced was peripheral blood. Source of these receptors: a man between 40 and 49 years old with primary liver carcinoma and hepatitis B virus infection.

Notes on this clonotype: A much bigger clone sits one base away, suggesting this may be a read error. V is TRBV12-3 or TRBV12-4 and J is TRBJ1-1, with 10 bases lining up with TRBD1. The CDR3 covers 12 residues. CDR3 amino acids: CASSLDRGLAIF. The CDR3 nucleotides are TGTGCCAGCAGCCTTGACAGGGGGCTAGCTATCTTT.

This clonotype was observed a single time. The V call is TRBV11-3, the J call TRBJ1-1; D is unclear. The V end lost 0 bases, the J end lost 4 bases, and 6 bases lay between the germline ends. Germline V gene data show CDR1 as SGHNT and CDR2 as YENEEA. This CDR3 region has 13 residues. CDR3 nucleotide sequence: TGTGCCAGCAGCTTAGAGTTGAGCACTGAAGCTTTCTTT. Translated: CASSLELSTEAFF.

Concerning this clonotype itself: This could be a read error, since a much larger clone is one nucleotide away. This rearrangement joins TRBV6-2 or TRBV6-3 to TRBJ2-6; D is unclear. Germline CDR1 and CDR2: MNHEY and SVGEGT. The CDR3 consists of 17 residues. The CDR3 nucleotides read TGTGCCAGCAGTCACGCAGGCAGATCCTCTGGGGTCAACGTCCTGACTTTC. It codes for CASSHAGRSSGVNVLTF.

At least ten counts were recorded for this clonotype. The rearrangement links TRBV5-4 to TRBJ2-5; D not resolved. CDR1 and CDR2 (germline): SGHNT, YYREEE (reference sequence). V dropped 5 bases and J dropped 4 bases, with 6 bases sitting between them. The CDR3 sequence is 11 residues long. CDR3 DNA sequence: TGTGCCAGCAGTTCCTCAGAGACCCAGTACTTC. Translated, it gives CASSSSETQYF. The whole variable domain, filled in from reference TRBV5-4 and TRBJ2-5, reads ETGVTQSPTHLIKTRGQQVTLRCSSQSGHNTVSWYQQALGQGPQFIFQYYREEENGRGNFPPRFSGLQFPNYSSELNVNALELDDSALYLCASSSSETQYFGPGTRLLVL.

As for this clonotype: This clone may be a read error of a much larger clone one base away. V gene TRBV12-3 or TRBV12-4 combines with J gene TRBJ2-1, with 10 positions matching TRBD1. V shed 6 bases, J shed 13 bases, and the junction held 6 bases outside the gene matches. This CDR3 has 12 residues. CDR3 in amino acids: CASRGTGVDQFF. In DNA, the CDR3 is TGTGCCAGCAGAGGGACAGGGGTCGATCAGTTCTTC.

This chain links TRBV10-3 with TRBJ2-7; D is ambiguous. Looked up from germline, CDR1 is ENHRY and CDR2 is SYGVKD. V was clipped by 8 bases and J by 1 base, with 15 bases between them. The CDR3 is 14 residues long. The CDR3 DNA is TGTGCCATCTGGCCGGGCCGTACATCCTACGAGCAGTACTTC. This codes for CAIWPGRTSYEQYF.

This clonotype is a singleton in its sample. The gene calls are TRBV30 and TRBJ1-3, with D perhaps matching TRBD1 (6 bases). The CDR3 covers 14 residues. V was shortened by 3 bases and J by 1 base, with 10 bases between the two germline ends. Germline values: CDR1 GTSNPN, CDR2 SVGIG (reference sequence). The CDR3 sequence is CAWSQGSSGNTIYF. The CDR3 bases are TGTGCCTGGAGCCAGGGGAGTTCTGGAAACACCATATATTTT.

A word on this clonotype: Just one base apart from a much larger clone, this may be a read error. The V and J genes are TRBV6-6 and TRBJ2-7; 9 bases align to TRBD1. The CDR3 extends over 14 amino acids. The ends lost 10 bases at V and 0 bases at J; junction bases unmatched: 7. The germline V gene has CDR1 MNHNY and CDR2 SVGAGI (reference sequence). The CDR3 here is CAIRGQGRSYEQYF. The CDR3 nucleotides are TGTGCCATCAGGGGACAGGGCCGCTCCTACGAGCAGTACTTC.

Turning to this clonotype: A read error may be the cause here, since a much bigger clone is one base away. The V call is TRBV6-1, the J call TRBJ1-2, with TRBD1 as a possible D gene (5 bases). Per the germline V gene, CDR1 is MNHNS and CDR2 is SASEGT. The CDR3 has 13 residues. This CDR3 reads CVSNLAGLYGYIF. The CDR3 DNA is TGTGTCAGCAACCTCGCAGGGCTATATGGCTACATCTTC.

Note on this clonotype: One junction end does not reproduce the germline sequence, and a read error may be involved. The genes are TRBV11-2 and TRBJ2-7; D could derive from TRBD1 or TRBD2 (5 bases each). The CDR3 is 15 residues long. CDR1 SGHAT and CDR2 FQNNGV come from the germline V gene. The CDR3 loop reads CASSYAGARLYEKYF. CDR3 coding DNA: TGTGCCAGCAGCTACGCCGGGGCTAGGCTCTACGAGAAGTACTTC.

This clonotype showed up just once. A much larger clone differs from this one at a single base, so this may be a read error. V is TRBV6-1 and J is TRBJ2-3; 10 nucleotides match TRBD2. The CDR3 runs to 17 residues. Germline CDR1 is MNHNS and CDR2 is SASEGT. V was pared by 4 bases and J by 4 bases, with 11 bases of the junction left unmatched. The CDR3 here is CASSGFSLAGEADTQYF. In DNA form, the CDR3 reads TGTGCCAGCAGTGGGTTCTCGCTAGCGGGAGAAGCAGATACGCAGTATTTT.

This clonotype was counted ten times or more. V gene TRBV6-5 combines with J gene TRBJ2-3, with D unresolved. In germline, CDR1 is MNHEY, CDR2 SVGAGI. The ends were cut back, 2 bases at V and 0 bases at J, with 15 bases in the middle. This CDR3 is 17 amino acids long. The CDR3 loop reads CASSYVTPFASTDTQYF. In nucleotides, the CDR3 is TGTGCCAGCAGTTACGTGACTCCCTTCGCTAGCACAGATACGCAGTATTTT.